The rows below give T cell receptor beta chains drawn from one sample of a study of cytomegalovirus exposure and HLA in healthy donors. Profiling relied on immunoSEQ multiplex PCR, and the TCRdb table lists in-frame clones only, not all of them. The sample contains some 150,000 clones, around 80% of which appear only once. The sample taken for sequencing was PBMCs. The receptors come from a man in his forties in good health and CMV-seronegative. Both conserved end residues are part of each CDR3. D genes are given only for firm matches. Size is omitted from some rows. Given values are once, few, many or a class for expanded clones.

d_call clone_size j_call v_call cdr3_aa cdr3_nt
- - TRBJ2-2 TRBV6-5 CASTQGISNTGELFF TGTGCCAGCACCCAGGGGATATCGAACACCGGGGAGCTGTTTTTT
- few TRBJ2-7 TRBV27 CASSSSDRAYEQYF TGTGCCAGCAGTTCCTCGGACAGAGCCTACGAGCAGTACTTC
- - TRBJ2-5 TRBV10-3 CASGTGQETQYF TGTGCCAGCGGGACGGGACAAGAGACCCAGTACTTC
TRBD2 once TRBJ2-7 TRBV28 CASTASGRRSEQYF TGTGCCAGCACCGCTAGCGGGAGGCGTAGCGAGCAGTACTTC
TRBD1 - TRBJ1-2 TRBV6-1 CASSDDRVSYTF TGTGCCAGCAGTGATGACAGGGTGAGCTACACCTTC
- - TRBJ2-7 TRBV7-9 CASSASTATYEQYF TGTGCCAGCAGCGCCTCGACAGCCACCTACGAGCAGTACTTC
- - TRBJ2-5 TRBV28 CASTLPGVQETQYF TGTGCCAGCACTCTACCCGGGGTTCAAGAGACCCAGTACTTC
TRBD1 - TRBJ1-1 TRBV5-5 CASSLDWTGVGVAFF TGTGCCAGCAGCTTGGATTGGACAGGGGTGGGGGTAGCTTTCTTT
TRBD1 - TRBJ2-4 TRBV5-6 CASSPPRDRGRSAKNIQYF TGTGCCAGCAGCCCGCCCCGGGACAGGGGGCGTTCGGCCAAAAACATTCAGTACTTC
- - TRBJ1-5 TRBV5-6 CASRLQASNQPQHF TGTGCCAGCAGGTTACAGGCCTCCAATCAGCCCCAGCATTTT
TRBD1 few TRBJ2-5 TRBV4-3 CASSLGTVQETQYF TGCGCCAGCAGCCTCGGGACAGTCCAAGAGACCCAGTACTTC
- - TRBJ2-7 TRBV5-6 CASSLTQLSGAYEQYF TGTGCCAGCAGCTTAACCCAGCTTAGCGGAGCCTACGAGCAGTACTTC
TRBD1 few TRBJ2-7 TRBV5-1 CASGTGPYEQYF TGCGCCAGCGGGACAGGACCCTACGAGCAGTACTTC
- once TRBJ2-1 TRBV9 CASSVGPSSYNEQFF TGTGCCAGCAGCGTAGGCCCCAGCTCCTACAATGAGCAGTTCTTC
- - TRBJ2-2 TRBV7-9 CASSATVGELFF TGTGCCAGCAGCGCCACGGTGGGGGAGCTGTTTTTT
- - TRBJ2-1 TRBV5-1 CASSLQGGGSNEQFF TGCGCCAGCAGCTTGCAAGGGGGAGGGTCCAATGAGCAGTTCTTC
- once TRBJ1-6 TRBV6-5 CASSFFQGYNSPLHF TGTGCCAGCAGCTTCTTCCAGGGCTATAATTCACCCCTCCACTTT
- - TRBJ1-3 TRBV19 CASSIGEGSSGNTIYF TGTGCCAGTAGTATTGGGGAGGGGAGCTCTGGAAACACCATATATTTT
TRBD2 few TRBJ2-1 TRBV2 CASNSGRAYNEQFF TGTGCCAGCAATAGCGGGAGGGCCTACAATGAGCAGTTCTTC
TRBD1 - TRBJ1-5 TRBV6-1 CASSEGYPGQGYQPQHF TGTGCCAGCAGTGAAGGGTACCCGGGACAGGGATATCAGCCCCAGCATTTT
- - TRBJ2-1 TRBV27 CASSHRRAGSGDEQFF TGTGCCAGCAGTCATCGTAGGGCGGGATCTGGTGATGAGCAGTTCTTC
TRBD1 - TRBJ2-1 TRBV7-8 CASSPDRVRYNEQFF TGTGCCAGCAGCCCAGACAGGGTTCGATACAATGAGCAGTTCTTC
TRBD2 - TRBJ2-7 TRBV9 CASSVGSAGVPYEQYF TGTGCCAGCAGCGTAGGGTCTGCGGGAGTCCCCTACGAGCAGTACTTC
TRBD1 - TRBJ2-5 TRBV7-9 CSSGDRAQETQYF TGTTCCAGCGGCGACAGGGCTCAAGAGACCCAGTACTTC
TRBD1 few TRBJ1-5 TRBV18 CASSAGQENQPQHF TGTGCCAGCTCAGCGGGACAGGAGAATCAGCCCCAGCATTTT
TRBD2 few TRBJ2-2 TRBV11-3 CASSTRLAGGPNGELFF TGTGCCAGCAGCACCCGACTAGCGGGAGGGCCTAACGGGGAGCTGTTTTTT
- - TRBJ2-7 TRBV10-1 CASIVQGAHYEQYF TGCGCCAGCATTGTACAGGGCGCGCATTACGAGCAGTACTTC
TRBD2 few TRBJ2-1 TRBV15 CATSRVTPGEGPGEQFF TGTGCCACCAGCAGAGTTACCCCGGGGGAGGGCCCGGGTGAGCAGTTCTTC
TRBD2 - TRBJ2-4 TRBV4-2 CASSQSASGSTKNIQYF TGTGCCAGCAGCCAATCCGCTAGCGGGAGCACCAAAAACATTCAGTACTTC